The T cell receptor beta chain described here comes from a study of patients and donors after allogeneic stem cell transplantation. TCRdb used MiXCR to reprocess the RT-PCR reads, holding one entry per CDR3 protein. The sample has 70,000 to 95,000 distinct CDR3 sequences, just under 5% seen once. Germline V CDR1 and CDR2: SGHDT, YYEEEE. The CDR3 length is 15 residues. Deletions cut 1 base from V and 2 bases from J, with 11 bases between. This clonotype was recorded a few times. The specimen sequenced was blood, either unsorted or a sorted T cell fraction (not recorded which). The sequence was obtained from a human donor who was either an allogeneic HSCT recipient or a stem cell or donor lymphocyte infusion donor (not recorded which). It is not recorded whose cells these are; they may come from a transplant donor. The chain combines TRBV5-6 with TRBJ2-3; possible D gene TRBD1, 6 bases. The chain's CDR3 is CASSLQGPFTDTQYF. DNA of the CDR3: TGTGCCAGCAGCTTGCAGGGGCCTTTCACAGATACGCAGTATTTT. Filled out from reference TRBV5-6 and TRBJ2-3, the complete variable domain reads DAGVTQSPTHLIKTRGQQVTLRCSPKSGHDTVSWYQQALGQGPQFIFQYYEEEERQRGNFPDRFSGHQFPNYSSELNVNALLLGDSALYLCASSLQGPFTDTQYFGPGTRLTVL.